This TCR beta chain was sequenced during a study of OX40 agonist ivuxolimab in advanced cancers. Study-level background: Those treated in dose escalation had hepatocellular carcinoma, melanoma, renal cell cancer or head and neck cancer.

Note on this clone: Its antigen remains unknown.

Sequencing used immunoSEQ multiplex PCR; TCRdb keeps in-frame clones, though not all of them. The sample records around 50,000 clones, 70% to 90% being singletons. Study-level results: What antigens the expanded peripheral T cells recognized was never established. Fewer expanded clones were found on average in CD4+ than in CD8+ T cells.

Researchers took blood at baseline, on cycle 4 day 1, and on cycle 7 day 1. This CDR3 has 14 amino acids. Germline CDR1 and CDR2: SGDLS and YYNGEE. The germline V and J ends were trimmed by 0 bases and 6 bases, with 9 bases remaining between them. The sequenced sample was CD4+ or CD8+ T cells sorted from blood, obtained in a trial of the OX40 agonist ivuxolimab. This chain uses TRBV9 with TRBJ2-2, with a weak D call TRBD2 (6 bases). The sequence derives from an adult with an advanced solid tumor such as melanoma, head and neck, liver or kidney cancer. CDR3 sequence: CASSVDPSAGELFF. The CDR3 nucleotides are TGTGCCAGCAGCGTAGACCCTAGCGCCGGGGAGCTGTTTTTT. The full variable domain, its missing parts supplied by reference TRBV9 and TRBJ2-2, is DSGVTQTPKHLITATGQRVTLRCSPRSGDLSVYWYQQSLDQGLQFLIQYYNGEERAKGNILERFSAQQFPDLHSELNLSSLELGDSALYFCASSVDPSAGELFFGEGSRLTVL.